Below, one T cell receptor (beta chain) is given with its context. A few counts support this clonotype. It lacks a known antigen. No qualities accompany the bases; no much larger clone lies one base away. This sample was taken from a study of blood T cells in healthy people across ages (dated by TCRdb to about 2015). With regard to the full study: In model experiments, template switching captured roughly one uniquely barcoded TCR beta cDNA molecule for every two T cells. To track age-related changes in TCR beta repertoire diversity, the study relied on deep sequencing normalized with unique cDNA molecular identifiers. Donors of different ages were randomly distributed across sequencing lanes to avoid experimental bias. Using the same blood draw, the study looked at two additional independent replicas of 1 million unique cDNA reads for two donors, one aged 18 to 30 and the other aged 80 or older. Donors were grouped into four age groups: young (average roughly 16 years), middle-aged (approximately 41), aged (around 60) and long-lived (about 89).

Libraries were constructed by 5' RACE. TCRdb records Illumina HiSeq 2500 as the sequencer. A second about 7 to 12 cycle PCR used a sample-barcoded 5' primer and a J-beta primer mix. Each TCR beta cDNA molecule received a unique molecular identifier from a template-switch 5' adaptor carrying 12 random nucleotides. Each sample yielded at least 2.5 million CDR3-containing paired-end reads. First-strand cDNA synthesis was performed from all RNA using the Mint cDNA synthesis kit, with priming by a TRBC-specific oligonucleotide. After uracil-DNA glycosylase treatment, a first 18-cycle PCR used universal primers M1SS and BC2_uni_R on all cDNA. The authors' pipeline ran thus. Normalization of each sample was performed by random selection of 1 million high-quality reads, each carrying a distinct molecular identifier. Reads with shared molecular identifiers were discarded instead of being binned into consensus sequences. MiTCR, run with a Q25 quality threshold and the strictest error-elimination algorithm, handled CDR3 identification, clonotype clustering and error correction. A nonparametric unseen species model with Euler transformation was used to estimate lower-bound total TCR beta diversity. TCRdb passed the public sequencing reads through fastp at Q25 and MiXCR, retaining productive beta sequences. Records with the same CDR3 protein are collapsed into one entry carrying the most frequent genes and DNA. For this entry, the V and J calls and clone size follow TCRdb and not the study's own pipeline. The sample data list 780,000 or so distinct CDR3 sequences, and roughly 50% of these were observed just once. Around a quarter of the sample is held by the ten biggest clonotypes.

V trim: 3 bases; J trim: 1 base; unmatched bases: 10. For CDR1 and CDR2, the germline V gene lists SGHRS and YFSETQ. The CDR3 contains 19 residues, cysteine and phenylalanine counted. Only CDR3 DNA remains: 57 bases, in frame from the first base. Donors were a few dozen systemically healthy Caucasian individuals from Russia aged roughly 6 to 95 years. Around 10 milliliters of peripheral blood were drawn from each donor into EDTA-treated Vacutainer tubes. Ficoll-Paque density-gradient centrifugation was used to isolate PBMCs, with at least 6 million obtained per sample. Total RNA was extracted from PBMCs with Trizol reagent, with at least 5 micrograms obtained per sample. For every donor, flow cytometry on a PBMC aliquot measured the percentage of naive CD45RAhigh/CD27high T cells. Broader findings and caveats from the paper: Because donor CMV infection status was unknown, age-related changes in expanded clonotypes were potentially confounded. Estimates of total diversity from one million sequenced T cells were regarded as lower bounds and underestimates. Compared with the aged group, more naive CD4+ T cells, fewer expanded clones and increased TCR diversity were shown by the long-lived group, suggesting age selection. Conclusive comparison of naive and antigen-experienced compartments was prevented by the profiling of bulk unsorted PBMCs. A strong correlation was found between observed TCR beta diversity and the percentage of naive T cells measured by flow cytometry. As age increased, observed TCR beta diversity per million T cells dropped in a roughly linear way, and a significant reduction was already evident by age about 40.

This receptor was obtained from a man aged 35 to 55 in good health. This sequence uses TRBV5-1 and TRBJ2-5; 15 bases in the junction line up with TRBD2. The sample comprised blood. Read as DNA, the sequence is TGCGCCAGCAGCTCACCGGCGGGACTAGCGGGAGGCATCCAAGAGACCCAGTACTTC. The translation is CASSSPAGLAGGIQETQYF. With the rest looked up from the reference TRBV5-1 and TRBJ2-5 genes rather than sequenced, the full variable domain is KAGVTQTPRYLIKTRGQQVTLSCSPISGHRSVSWYQQTPGQGLQFLFEYFSETQRNKGNFPGRFSGRQFSNSRSEMNVSTLELGDSALYLCASSSPAGLAGGIQETQYFGPGTRLLVL.